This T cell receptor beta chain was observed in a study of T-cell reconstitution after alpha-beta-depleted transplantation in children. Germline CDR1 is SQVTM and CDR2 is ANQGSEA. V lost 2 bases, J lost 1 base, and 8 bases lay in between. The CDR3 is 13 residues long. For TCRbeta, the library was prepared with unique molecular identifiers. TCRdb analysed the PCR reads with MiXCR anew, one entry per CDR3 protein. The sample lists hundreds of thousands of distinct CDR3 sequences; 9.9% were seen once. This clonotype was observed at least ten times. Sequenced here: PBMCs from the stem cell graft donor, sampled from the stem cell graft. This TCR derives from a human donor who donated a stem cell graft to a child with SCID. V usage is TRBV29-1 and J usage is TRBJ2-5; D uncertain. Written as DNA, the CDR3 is TGCAGCGTTGAACGGCAGCCCCAAGAGACCCAGTACTTC. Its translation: CSVERQPQETQYF.